The next 29 T cell receptor beta chains were all read from a single sample in a study of neurological immune-mediated disorders (dated by TCRdb to the late 2010s). The library was built by means of 5' RACE. TCRdb records Illumina HiSeq 2500 as the sequencer. The public reads were quality trimmed at Q25 with fastp and then assembled into clones with MiXCR by TCRdb, keeping productive beta chains. All rows with the same CDR3 protein become a single entry with the most common DNA and genes. This sample comprises more than 45,000 distinct CDR3 sequences, around 2.3% of them detected only once. Together, the top ten hold around 3% of the sample. The sequenced sample consisted of PBMCs. The receptors originated from a man aged 50 to 59 with multiple sclerosis.

This clonotype was counted ten times or more. The chain uses TRBV10-3 and TRBJ2-5; 7 nucleotides agree with TRBD2. CDR1 is ENHRY, CDR2 SYGVKD, per germline. V shed 6 bases and J 4 bases; nucleotides not matched to a gene: 2. There are 12 residues in the CDR3. The CDR3 coding sequence is TGTGCCATCAGGGGAGGGGTAGAGACCCAGTACTTC. Its protein is CAIRGGVETQYF.

The genes are TRBV10-2 and TRBJ2-1; no clear D gene. Trimming left V 5 bases short and J 2 bases short, with 7 bases between. Germline V gene lookup returns CDR1 WSHSY and CDR2 SAAADI. The CDR3 length is 13 residues. This chain's CDR3 is CASSLNTYNEQFF. The CDR3 bases are TGCGCCAGCAGTCTAAATACCTACAATGAGCAGTTCTTC.

Turning to this clonotype: Possible read error: a much larger clone is one base away. The chain combines TRBV7-9 with TRBJ1-1; D call uncertain. Germline CDR1 SEHNR, CDR2 FQNEAQ (reference sequence). The CDR3 sequence is 15 residues long. The CDR3 nucleotides are TGTGCCAGCAGCCCTCGAGGGAGCATGAACACTGCAGCTTTCTTT. Its translation is CASSPRGSMNTAAFF.

At least ten counts were recorded for this clonotype. The gene calls are TRBV18 and TRBJ1-6, with a weak D call TRBD1 (5 bases). Looked up from germline, CDR1 is KGHSH and CDR2 is LQKENI. This CDR3 spans 15 amino acids. Trimming pared 2 bases from V and 5 bases from J, leaving 10 bases between. CDR3 DNA: TGTGCCAGCTCACCAAACCAGGGAAATAATTCACCCCTCCACTTT. Translating gives CASSPNQGNNSPLHF.

This clonotype was recorded many times. The V call is TRBV7-9, the J call TRBJ2-3; 8 positions agree with TRBD1. Germline loops: CDR1 SEHNR, CDR2 FQNEAQ (reference sequence). CDR3 length: 17 residues. The trim removed 7 bases at V and 4 bases at J, leaving 16 bases unmatched. The CDR3 sequence is CASNRLELAQGADTQYF. For the CDR3, the DNA is TGTGCCAGCAACCGATTGGAGCTGGCACAGGGGGCAGATACGCAGTATTTT. Filled out from reference TRBV7-9 and TRBJ2-3, the complete variable domain reads DTGVSQNPRHKITKRGQNVTFRCDPISEHNRLYWYRQTLGQGPEFLTYFQNEAQLEKSRLLSDRFSAERPKGSFSTLEIQRTEQGDSAMYLCASNRLELAQGADTQYFGPGTRLTVL.

The table lists this clonotype with many counts. The chain uses TRBV15 and TRBJ2-5; TRBD1 matches 10 bases. Germline V gives CDR1 LNHNV, CDR2 YYDKDF (reference sequence). Trimming at V came to 2 bases and at J to 3 bases, leaving 6 bases not matched to a gene. There are 16 residues in the CDR3. CDR3 loop: CATSRSTGTGEETQYF. CDR3 DNA sequence: TGTGCCACCAGCAGAAGTACCGGGACAGGGGAAGAGACCCAGTACTTC.

V and J are TRBV18 and TRBJ2-7, with a tentative D call TRBD2 (6 bases). Per the germline V gene, CDR1 is KGHSH and CDR2 is LQKENI. V was cut by 3 bases and J by 6 bases, with 12 bases left in between. The CDR3 consists of 13 residues. The DNA for the CDR3 is TGTGCCAGCTCACCCCGGGAGCAGGGCGAGCAGTACTTC. Translation: CASSPREQGEQYF.

This clonotype showed up many times. The junction and the germline gene differ at one end; a read error may be behind it. This chain links TRBV20-1 with TRBJ2-5; no definite D call. Germline V gene sequence: CDR1 DFQATT, CDR2 SNEGSKA (reference sequence). The length of the CDR3 is 15 residues. CDR3: CSARDLGSPQESQYF. The DNA for the CDR3 is TGCAGTGCTAGAGATCTGGGCAGTCCCCAAGAGAGCCAGTACTTC.

This clonotype appeared many times. In DNA form, the CDR3 reads TGTGCCACCGCCGGTTGGCTAGGAAGCGGAGAGACCCAGTACTTC. As protein: CATAGWLGSGETQYF. V gene TRBV7-8 combines with J gene TRBJ2-5; the D gene is possibly TRBD2 (5 bases). This CDR3 region has 15 residues. Germline V gives CDR1 SGHVS, CDR2 FQNEAQ. V lost 10 bases and J 4 bases, leaving 22 bases between the germline ends.

This clonotype has ten or more counts. The rearrangement joins TRBV6-1 to TRBJ2-2; D is perhaps TRBD2 (5 bases). This CDR3 is built from 14 residues. The V gene lost 7 bases and the J gene lost 4 bases, with 13 bases spanning the gap. Germline V CDR1 and CDR2: MNHNS, SASEGT. The CDR3 DNA is TGTGCCAGCAAACTAGACCCGGGCACCGGGGAGCTGTTTTTT. Amino acid sequence: CASKLDPGTGELFF.

The sample holds many counts of this clonotype. V is TRBV7-2 and J is TRBJ1-3; 8 bases align to TRBD1. The germline V gene has CDR1 SGHTA and CDR2 FQGNSA. The CDR3 is 14 amino acids. With 5 bases clipped from V and 5 bases from J, the junction kept 5 bases outside the gene matches. CDR3: CASSATGARNTIYF. CDR3 coding DNA: TGTGCCAGCAGCGCGACAGGGGCGAGAAACACCATATATTTT.

This clonotype was seen at least ten times. J is TRBJ2-1 and V is TRBV7-2; 13 bases are a match to TRBD2. V was pared by 5 bases and J by 12 bases, with 7 bases of the junction left unmatched. The CDR3 covers 14 residues. Per the germline V gene, CDR1 is SGHTA and CDR2 is FQGNSA. CDR3 nucleotide sequence: TGTGCCAGCAGCCTGCGACTAGCGGGGGGCGCGCAGTTCTTC. It is translated as CASSLRLAGGAQFF.

This clonotype occurred many times. The chain couples TRBV10-3 to TRBJ1-5; the match to TRBD1 covers 10 bases. CDR1 and CDR2 (germline): ENHRY, SYGVKD. V was pared by 11 bases and J by 0 bases, with 7 bases of the junction left unmatched. The CDR3 loop spans 15 amino acids. CDR3 sequence: CAPDGTGDSNQPQHF. CDR3 bases: TGTGCCCCCGACGGGACAGGGGATAGCAATCAGCCCCAGCATTTT.

This clonotype appeared many times. The chain carries TRBV7-2 and TRBJ1-1; D remains ambiguous. This CDR3 comprises 14 residues. Trimming took off 0 bases at V and 8 bases at J, with 13 bases between the two ends. Germline CDR1 and CDR2: SGHTA and FQGNSA. The CDR3 sequence: CASSLAGRIFEAFF. The CDR3 bases are TGTGCCAGCAGCTTAGCTGGCAGGATTTTCGAAGCTTTCTTT.

This clonotype was counted many times. A read error may account for a junction end that differs from germline. The genes are TRBV3-1 and TRBJ1-2; D gene unclear. Per germline, CDR1 LGHDT and CDR2 YNNKEL (reference sequence). The CDR3 length is 12 residues. The CDR3 sequence is CASRQVTGGYTF. The CDR3 DNA is TGTGCCAGCAGACAAGTGACGGGGGGCTACACCTTC.

This clonotype was observed at least ten times. The chain couples TRBV3-1 to TRBJ2-1, with 10 nucleotides matching TRBD2. The V gene's germline CDR1 is LGHDT and CDR2 YNNKEL (reference sequence). The CDR3 runs to 14 residues. V gave up 3 bases and J gave up 8 bases; unmatched junction bases: 4. The chain's CDR3 is CASSHSSGGDEQFF. The CDR3 region has the DNA TGTGCCAGCAGCCATTCTAGCGGGGGTGATGAGCAGTTCTTC.

The sample holds many counts of this clonotype. V gene TRBV5-1 combines with J gene TRBJ2-2, with 9 bases aligning to TRBD1. Trimming at V came to 3 bases and at J to 7 bases, leaving 7 bases not matched to a gene. CDR3 length: 15 residues. Germline V gene lookup returns CDR1 SGHRS and CDR2 YFSETQ. The CDR3: CASSSRTGVGGELFF. CDR3 bases: TGCGCCAGCAGCTCCAGGACAGGGGTCGGCGGGGAGCTGTTTTTT.

This clonotype was picked up many times. This CDR3 is CASSFGGALDTQYF. In nucleotides, the CDR3 is TGTGCCAGCAGCTTCGGGGGGGCTTTAGATACGCAGTATTTT. V gene TRBV7-2 combines with J gene TRBJ2-3; 8 nucleotides agree with TRBD2. CDR1 SGHTA and CDR2 FQGNSA come from the germline V gene. CDR3 length: 14 residues. After removal of 3 bases from V and 5 bases from J, the junction contained 4 bases not matched to a gene.

The table lists this clonotype with many counts. The chain uses TRBV29-1 and TRBJ2-5, with 11 bases matching TRBD2. The CDR3 sequence is 16 residues long. Germline V gene data show CDR1 as SQVTM and CDR2 as ANQGSEA. Losses at the gene ends were 5 bases for V and 7 bases for J; bases not matched to a gene: 15. The CDR3 DNA is TGCAGCGTTCAACCCCGACTAGCGGGGACCCGTGGGACCCAGTACTTC. Protein sequence: CSVQPRLAGTRGTQYF.

This clonotype was detected ten times or more. This rearrangement joins TRBV5-1 to TRBJ2-7, with 11 nucleotides matching TRBD1. There are 14 residues in the CDR3. The V gene end was trimmed by 1 base and the J gene end by 6 bases; junction bases not matched to a gene: 3. Germline V gene sequence: CDR1 SGHRS, CDR2 YFSETQ. This CDR3 reads CASSLMGTGGEQYF. The CDR3 bases are TGCGCCAGCAGCTTGATGGGGACAGGGGGCGAGCAGTACTTC.

This clonotype appeared many times. The chain has TRBV12-3 or TRBV12-4 and TRBJ1-2; 7 bases align to TRBD1. The CDR3 loop spans 13 amino acids. With V trimmed by 8 bases and J by 2 bases, 5 bases remained unmatched. CDR3 in amino acids: CASGPTGNYGYTF. CDR3 coding DNA: TGTGCCAGCGGCCCGACAGGGAACTATGGCTACACCTTC.

This clonotype was counted many times. V gene TRBV27 combines with J gene TRBJ2-1; D is perhaps TRBD1 (6 bases). The CDR3 runs 11 residues. V lost 6 bases, J lost 9 bases, and 9 bases lay in between. Germline CDR1 MNHEY, CDR2 SMNVEV (reference sequence). The CDR3 loop reads CASSRGTEQFF. The CDR3 DNA reads TGTGCCAGCAGCAGGGGAACTGAGCAGTTCTTC.

This clonotype was observed at least ten times. The chain combines TRBV20-1 with TRBJ1-1; 8 bases fit TRBD1. The CDR3 is made up of 12 amino acids. V lost 5 bases and J lost 2; bases outside the gene matches: 1. The germline V gene encodes CDR1 DFQATT and CDR2 SNEGSKA (reference sequence). The CDR3 DNA is TGCAGTGCTGGACAGGGCAACACTGAAGCTTTCTTT. This sequence encodes CSAGQGNTEAFF.

Turning to this clonotype: This may arise from a read error, as a much more abundant clone is one base away. The genes are TRBV10-3 and TRBJ2-5; tentatively, D is TRBD2 (5 bases). Germline V gives CDR1 ENHRY, CDR2 SYGVKD. CDR3 length: 17 residues. V lost 0 bases to trimming and J lost 11 bases, with 25 bases between them. For the CDR3, the DNA is TGTGCCATCAGTGAGTCTTATAAGCGGTACTCCTACAATGAGCAGTACTTC. This translates into CAISESYKRYSYNEQYF.

At least ten counts were recorded for this clonotype. V usage is TRBV7-2 and J usage is TRBJ1-2; unclear D gene. Germline values: CDR1 SGHTA, CDR2 FQGNSA. Trimming pared 1 base from V and 3 bases from J, leaving 9 bases between. The CDR3 runs to 14 residues. In DNA form, the CDR3 reads TGTGCCAGCAGCTTAGGCGGCAAGGACTATGGCTACACCTTC. Protein sequence: CASSLGGKDYGYTF.

In this sample, this clonotype turned up many times. The chain joins TRBV3-1 to TRBJ2-1; D possibly corresponds to TRBD1 (5 bases). Deletions cut 3 bases from V and 6 bases from J, with 9 bases between. The CDR3 sequence is 13 residues long. Germline lookup yields CDR1 LGHDT and CDR2 YNNKEL (reference sequence). The CDR3: CASSHRQTNEQFF. Here the CDR3 DNA reads TGTGCCAGCAGCCATCGACAGACCAATGAGCAGTTCTTC.

This clonotype has ten or more counts. DNA of the CDR3: TGTGCCAGCAGCTTGGGTGTACAGCCCCTCCAAGAGACCCAGTACTTC. Amino acids: CASSLGVQPLQETQYF. The chain uses TRBV5-5 and TRBJ2-5; D is ambiguous. The CDR3 runs 16 residues. The germline gives CDR1 SGHKS, CDR2 YYEKEE (reference sequence). Trimming cost V 0 bases and J 1 base, with 13 bases left between them. Drawing the rest from reference TRBV5-5 and TRBJ2-5, the complete variable domain is DAGVTQSPTHLIKTRGQQVTLRCSPISGHKSVSWYQQVLGQGPQFIFQYYEKEERGRGNFPDRFSARQFPNYSSELNVNALLLGDSALYLCASSLGVQPLQETQYFGPGTRLLVL.

By proportion, this clonotype is large. The chain recombines TRBV7-9 with TRBJ1-3, with TRBD1 as a possible D gene (5 bases). Germline CDR1 is SEHNR and CDR2 is FQNEAQ (reference sequence). This CDR3 spans 11 amino acids. The ends were cut back, 5 bases at V and 8 bases at J, with 7 bases in the middle. The DNA for the CDR3 is TGTGCCAGCAGCCCAGGGTACACCATATATTTT. Protein sequence: CASSPGYTIYF.

The chain combines TRBV6-5 with TRBJ1-1; TRBD1 might be the D (6 bases). The V gene's germline CDR1 is MNHEY and CDR2 SVGAGI. CDR3 size: 12 residues. DNA for the CDR3: TGTGACACCCGCAAGGGGGGCACTGAAGCTTTCTTT. It codes for CDTRKGGTEAFF.